The clone carrying this TCR beta chain was seen only a few times. Its antigen is unknown. RNA transcripts gave rise to amplified TCR beta CDR3 regions. HTBI primers were used for first-round RT-PCR of the TCR CDR3. TCRdb reprocessed the multiplex PCR reads via MiXCR and lists one record per CDR3 protein. The sample lists hundreds of thousands of distinct CDR3 sequences, about 15% occurring once. The CDR3 is 13 residues long. V was cut by 3 bases and J by 8 bases, with 11 bases left in between. Per the germline V gene, CDR1 is SGHTA and CDR2 is FQGTGA. This sample is part of a study of T cells in Graves' hyperthyroidism and ophthalmopathy. Whole-study results and caveats: It was a median 6.5 months before onset that the model predicted ophthalmopathy. In the analysis, a 13 V-J model separated ophthalmopathy from stable hyperthyroidism.

Hyperthyroidism was newly diagnosed in patients aged 18 to 65 (duration under 2 months). The gene calls are TRBV7-3 and TRBJ2-1; no reliable D call. What was sequenced was blood. The receptor comes from a woman in her twenties or thirties with Graves' hyperthyroidism. The CDR3 nucleotides read TGTGCCAGCAGCTTTAGTTCGACGGATGAGCAGTTCTTC. Protein sequence: CASSFSSTDEQFF.